What follows describes a single T cell receptor (beta chain). The antigen remains unidentified. With 2 bases removed from V and 5 bases from J, the gap between germline ends came to 10 bases. The germline gives CDR1 SGHNT, CDR2 YYREEE (reference sequence). This CDR3 is 13 amino acids long. This entry is derived from a study of T cells in localized non-small cell lung cancer. Study-level findings and limits: Measurement of T cell clonality placed uninvolved adjacent lung highest, above the level in tumor. The tumor had only one region sequenced, so heterogeneity remains possible.

Profiling relied on immunoSEQ multiplex PCR, and the TCRdb table lists in-frame clones only, not all of them. The sample consists of under 65,000 clones, approximately 90% of them appearing once. Here the sequenced sample was peripheral blood, taken before any cancer treatment. The sequence was collected from a man aged 40 to 70 with stage I squamous cell lung carcinoma. The rearrangement links TRBV5-4 to TRBJ2-5; TRBD1 or TRBD2 may be the D gene (5 bases each). The CDR3 sequence: CASSFSGTETQYF. The CDR3 nucleotides read TGTGCCAGCAGCTTTTCAGGGACGGAGACCCAGTACTTC.